Below are 16 T cell receptor beta chains sequenced from a single sample in a study of cytomegalovirus exposure and HLA in healthy donors. Generated by immunoSEQ multiplex PCR, the TCRdb table keeps only in-frame clones and is missing some. The repertoire holds hundreds of thousands of clones, with roughly 84% as singletons. The specimen was PBMCs. These receptors were collected from a woman between 18 and 29 years old in good health and CMV-seropositive.

The chain carries TRBV30 and TRBJ2-1; 7 positions match TRBD2. The CDR3 consists of 13 residues. Trimming removed 4 bases from V and 8 bases from J; junction bases left unmatched: 8. Germline-derived CDR1 and CDR2 are GTSNPN and SVGIG (reference sequence). CDR3: CAWTGGSADEQFF. In nucleotides, the CDR3 is TGTGCCTGGACCGGCGGGAGTGCGGATGAGCAGTTCTTC.

The chain couples TRBV2 to TRBJ1-5, with TRBD1 matching over 9 bases. This CDR3 contains 16 residues. Trimming took 6 bases from V and 6 from J; bases not matched to a gene: 12. Germline lookup yields CDR1 SNHLY and CDR2 FYNNEI. The CDR3 coding sequence is TGTGCCAGCAGCAGGGACAGGGAAAACGTAGGTCAGCCCCAGCATTTT. This sequence encodes CASSRDRENVGQPQHF.

V and J are TRBV14 and TRBJ2-7; D gene ambiguous. The V end lost 4 bases, the J end lost 2 bases, and 15 bases lay between the germline ends. The CDR3 loop spans 15 amino acids. CDR1 is SGHDN, CDR2 FVKESK, per germline. The CDR3 nucleotides are TGTGCCAGCAGCCTCATAGACTCGAGTGCCTACGAGCAGTACTTC. Translating gives CASSLIDSSAYEQYF.

In this sample, this clone turned up a few times. This rearrangement joins TRBV6-1 to TRBJ1-1, with 8 bases matching TRBD1. The CDR3 length is 15 residues. The V and J ends lost 4 bases and 1 base, in that order; junction bases with no gene match: 5. CDR1 is MNHNS, CDR2 SASEGT, per germline. CDR3 in DNA: TGTGCCAGCAGTGCCTCCGGGACAGGGAACACTGAAGCTTTCTTT. This codes for CASSASGTGNTEAFF.

The chain employs TRBV6-1 and TRBJ1-2; D gene ambiguous. The V gene's germline CDR1 is MNHNS and CDR2 SASEGT. Between the trimmed V and J ends, which lost 7 bases and 7 bases, there was a span of 10 bases. CDR3 length: 11 residues. CDR3 amino acids: CASNPGGGYTF. The CDR3 DNA sequence: TGTGCCAGCAATCCGGGTGGTGGCTACACCTTC.

The CDR3 DNA reads as TGCGCCAGCAGCTCCGACAGGGGGCGCGTCGAGACCCAGTACTTC. Translating it yields CASSSDRGRVETQYF. J is TRBJ2-5 and V is TRBV5-1; 10 positions agree with TRBD1. Germline CDR1 reads SGHRS; CDR2 reads YFSETQ. This CDR3 has 15 amino acids. V dropped 3 bases and J dropped 5; count of bases not matched to a gene: 7. Variable domain in full (rest from reference TRBV5-1 and TRBJ2-5): KAGVTQTPRYLIKTRGQQVTLSCSPISGHRSVSWYQQTPGQGLQFLFEYFSETQRNKGNFPGRFSGRQFSNSRSEMNVSTLELGDSALYLCASSSDRGRVETQYFGPGTRLLVL.

The chain links TRBV2 to TRBJ2-5; D uncertain. CDR3 length: 14 residues. Germline-derived CDR1 and CDR2 are SNHLY and FYNNEI. Trimming stripped 7 bases from V and 4 bases from J, with 16 bases between. DNA of the CDR3: TGTGCCAGCACCCCGACGTCCTGGAGAGAGACCCAGTACTTC. As protein: CASTPTSWRETQYF.

This clone was seen more than once but under ten times. The CDR3 region is CASSIQGAFHYGYTF. The CDR3 bases are TGTGCCAGTAGTATCCAGGGGGCGTTCCATTATGGCTACACCTTC. The V call is TRBV19, the J call TRBJ1-2; 8 bases fit TRBD1. V trimming: 3 bases; J trimming: 5 bases; junction bases outside the gene matches: 8. CDR1 and CDR2 (germline): LNHDA, SQIVND (reference sequence). The CDR3 loop spans 15 amino acids. The full variable domain, in which reference TRBV19 and TRBJ1-2 provide the parts outside the CDR3, is DGGITQSPKYLFRKEGQNVTLSCEQNLNHDAMYWYRQDPGQGLRLIYYSQIVNDFQKGDIAEGYSVSREKKESFPLTVTSAQKNPTAFYLCASSIQGAFHYGYTFGSGTRLTVV.

This sequence joins TRBV29-1 and TRBJ2-7; TRBD1 matches 8 bases. CDR1 is SQVTM and CDR2 is ANQGSEA in the germline V gene. CDR3 length: 14 residues. J lost 3 bases, V lost 5 bases, and 9 bases had no gene match. The CDR3 spells CSVQGGQGRYEQYF. As DNA, the CDR3 is TGCAGCGTTCAGGGTGGACAGGGTCGCTACGAGCAGTACTTC.

The gene calls are TRBV9 and TRBJ2-4; possible D gene TRBD1, 7 bases. The germline CDR1 and CDR2 sequences are SGDLS and YYNGEE. With 2 bases removed from V and 0 bases from J, the gap between germline ends came to 15 bases. This CDR3 region has 17 residues. The CDR3 here is CASSVRGDSLAKNIQYF. The DNA for the CDR3 is TGTGCCAGCAGCGTTAGGGGGGACAGCTTAGCCAAAAACATTCAGTACTTC.

The rearrangement joins TRBV30 to TRBJ2-1; the D is unclear. The CDR3 runs to 10 residues. V was trimmed by 5 bases and J by 6 bases, leaving 5 bases between them. In germline, CDR1 is GTSNPN, CDR2 SVGIG (reference sequence). The chain's CDR3 is CAWLPNEQFF. CDR3 in DNA: TGTGCCTGGCTACCCAATGAGCAGTTCTTC.

The V call is TRBV7-2, the J call TRBJ2-1, with 10 bases aligning to TRBD2. With 1 base clipped from V and 0 bases from J, the junction kept 3 bases outside the gene matches. Germline CDR1 is SGHTA and CDR2 is FQGNSA. The CDR3 has 17 residues. DNA of the CDR3: TGTGCCAGCAGCTTAGTTGCTAGCGGGAGCTCCTACAATGAGCAGTTCTTC. This translates into CASSLVASGSSYNEQFF. The whole variable domain, filled in from reference TRBV7-2 and TRBJ2-1, reads GAGVSQSPSNKVTEKGKDVELRCDPISGHTALYWYRQSLGQGLEFLIYFQGNSAPDKSGLPSDRFSAERTGGSVSTLTIQRTQQEDSAVYLCASSLVASGSSYNEQFFGPGTRLTVL.

This chain joins TRBV11-3 and TRBJ2-3, with D perhaps matching TRBD1 (6 bases). V lost 1 base and J 4 bases, leaving 6 bases between the germline ends. Germline V gives CDR1 SGHNT, CDR2 YENEEA. This CDR3 is 13 amino acids long. The CDR3 sequence is CASSLGGPDTQYF. As DNA, the CDR3 is TGTGCCAGCAGCTTAGGGGGGCCAGATACGCAGTATTTT.

The chain links TRBV11-3 to TRBJ2-1, with 9 bases fitting TRBD2. V shed 5 bases and J 0 bases; nucleotides not matched to a gene: 5. Germline loops: CDR1 SGHNT, CDR2 YENEEA. This CDR3 comprises 16 residues. The CDR3 protein is CASSVSGRISYNEQFF. CDR3 DNA: TGTGCCAGCAGCGTTAGCGGGAGAATCTCCTACAATGAGCAGTTCTTC.

The chain is built from TRBV15 and TRBJ1-4; 10 bases are shared with TRBD1. V shed 3 bases and J 8 bases; nucleotides not matched to a gene: 6. The CDR3 consists of 15 residues. The V gene's germline CDR1 is LNHNV and CDR2 YYDKDF (reference sequence). The CDR3: CATSSFPTGGEKLFF. The CDR3 DNA follows: TGTGCCACCAGCAGCTTTCCGACAGGGGGCGAAAAACTGTTTTTT.

This clone was seen a handful of times. This rearrangement joins TRBV18 to TRBJ1-2, with 11 bases aligning to TRBD1. The V gene end was trimmed by 3 bases and the J gene end by 8 bases; junction bases not matched to a gene: 5. Germline V gives CDR1 KGHSH, CDR2 LQKENI. This CDR3 has 14 amino acids. The CDR3 loop is CASSPDRGQEGYTF. The CDR3 DNA is TGTGCCAGCTCACCGGACAGGGGGCAGGAAGGCTACACCTTC.